Listed here is a single T cell receptor (beta chain). Its target is unknown. The data were obtained in a study of cytomegalovirus exposure and HLA in healthy donors. V was clipped by 7 bases and J by 4 bases; unmatched bases: 10. The length of the CDR3 is 14 residues. Germline CDR1 is GTSNPN and CDR2 is SVGIG (reference sequence). Study findings and constraints: Follow-up analysis later connected one missense variant in DCLRE1C with trimming of TCR beta V- and J-genes. Cytomegalovirus status was reportedly diagnosed by the classifier with high specificity and sensitivity. Among TCR beta chains, those listed as cytomegalovirus-associated numbered roughly 150. The analysis excluded some indistinguishable V segments, including TRBV6-2 and TRBV6-3.

It was with 60 Vbeta and 13 Jbeta primers that the PCR ran. Sequenced by immunoSEQ multiplex PCR; TCRdb stores in-frame clones only, minus some. The sample lists just over 150,000 clones, 65% to 90% occurring once. V gene TRBV30 combines with J gene TRBJ1-2; 9 bases line up with TRBD1. This sequence originates from a woman in her forties or fifties in good health and CMV-seropositive. The sample was PBMCs. The CDR3 loop is CAFTLGTGLYGYTF. CDR3 in DNA: TGTGCCTTCACCCTTGGGACAGGGCTCTATGGCTACACCTTC.